The clone carrying this TCR beta chain was observed a single time. Its antigen is still unknown. Measured with immunoSEQ multiplex PCR; TCRdb has only the in-frame clones, and not every one. The repertoire holds around 50,000 clones, with 65% to 80% as singletons. These data are taken from a study of PD-1 blockade in classical Hodgkin lymphoma. Time point indicated: cycle 4 day 1 (C4D1), after less than 7 weeks of nivolumab. There was relapse after autologous stem cell transplantation in every patient, and there was variation in brentuximab vedotin exposure. Study outcomes and limitations: In newly diagnosed patients, baseline TCR diversity was reportedly below that of healthy donors.

Sample: peripheral blood mononuclear cells (PBMCs), taken before the fourth cycle of nivolumab. This receptor was taken from a human donor with classical Hodgkin lymphoma.

The CDR3 DNA is TGTGCCAGCAGTTACCCTTTGGGCGGTCGAAATTGCGAGCAGTACTTC. Protein sequence: CASSYPLGGRNCEQYF. The chain carries TRBV6-5 and TRBJ2-7; D gene uncertain. Trimming cost V 2 bases and J 6 bases, with 20 bases left between them. The CDR3 extends over 16 amino acids. The germline gives CDR1 MNHEY, CDR2 SVGAGI.